The rows below give T cell receptor beta chains drawn from one sample of a study of cytomegalovirus exposure and HLA in healthy donors. Profiled with immunoSEQ multiplex PCR; TCRdb holds only in-frame clones, not every one. The profile shows some 110,000 clones, 60% to 85% of them singletons. The sequencing sample was made of PBMCs. These receptors were collected from a woman aged 40 to 49 in good health and CMV-seropositive. Both conserved end residues are part of each CDR3. The D gene is left open where the match is weak. Where a row states a size, it is once, few, many or the class of an expanded clone; other rows omit it.

V gene	clone size	J gene	D gene	CDR3 DNA	CDR3 protein
TRBV7-3	NA	TRBJ1-2	NA	TGTGCCAGCAGCTTAGGGGGCGGAATAGGTGGCTACACCTTC	CASSLGGGIGGYTF
TRBV7-6	NA	TRBJ2-7	TRBD2	TGTGCCAGCAGCTTAGTATTAGCGGGGGCCTACGAGCAGTACTTC	CASSLVLAGAYEQYF
TRBV29-1	NA	TRBJ2-5	NA	TGCAGCGTTTTCTTTCCCAGAGAGACCCAGTACTTC	CSVFFPRETQYF
TRBV19	NA	TRBJ1-2	TRBD1	TGTGCCAGTAGTATCTCAGGGGGCGCCGGCTACACCTTC	CASSISGGAGYTF
TRBV28	NA	TRBJ1-4	TRBD1	TGTGCCAGCAGTCCTACGGGATACAGGGGGCTGCCGGAGGAAAAACTGTTTTTT	CASSPTGYRGLPEEKLFF
TRBV6-6	NA	TRBJ2-7	NA	TGTGCCAGCAGTTTGAGAAAGGAGAAGACGGCATACGAGCAGTACTTC	CASSLRKEKTAYEQYF
TRBV21-1	few	TRBJ1-5	NA	TGTGCCAGCAGCAAAGCCTTCCTCCTCCAGAAATATAGCAATCAGCCCCAGCATTTT	CASSKAFLLQKYSNQPQHF
TRBV7-9	NA	TRBJ1-4	NA	TGTTCCAGCAGCCGCAGGAGGGAAAAACTGTTTTTT	CSSSRRREKLFF
TRBV29-1	NA	TRBJ2-4	NA	TGCAGCGTCTACTCTGATCGGGAAATTCAGTACTTC	CSVYSDREIQYF
TRBV2	NA	TRBJ1-5	NA	TGTGCCAGCAACAGGAATAGCAATCAGCCCCAGCATTTT	CASNRNSNQPQHF
TRBV7-9	NA	TRBJ1-2	TRBD1	TGTGCCAGCAGCTTTCTCGACAGGGCTAACTATGGCTACACCTTC	CASSFLDRANYGYTF
TRBV15	NA	TRBJ2-1	NA	TGTGCCACCAGTAATGACTTGGACAGCTCCTACAATGAGCAGTTCTTC	CATSNDLDSSYNEQFF
TRBV4-2	few	TRBJ2-6	NA	TGTGCCAGCAGCCAAGATCGGGGTGGCAGCCCCGGGGCCAACGTCCTGACTTTC	CASSQDRGGSPGANVLTF
TRBV28	NA	TRBJ2-5	TRBD2	TGTGCCAGCAGGAATAGCGGGAGGGTGATAGGGACCCAGTACTTC	CASRNSGRVIGTQYF
TRBV11-2	NA	TRBJ2-7	NA	TGTGCCAGCAGCTTAGTTCCAGGGAACCACGAGCAGTACTTC	CASSLVPGNHEQYF
TRBV18	NA	TRBJ2-6	NA	TGTGCCACCCGAAACTACGGGGCCAACGTCCTGACTTTC	CATRNYGANVLTF
TRBV2	NA	TRBJ2-7	NA	TGTGCCAGCAGTGAAGCGCTTCTGGTGGCAGGCTCCTACGAGCAGTACTTC	CASSEALLVAGSYEQYF
TRBV19	NA	TRBJ1-1	TRBD1	TGTGCCACCCGGCGACAGGGACCCCGCTTGAACACTGAAGCTTTCTTT	CATRRQGPRLNTEAFF
TRBV4-2	once	TRBJ2-7	NA	TGTGCCAGCAGCCAATCCCCGACAGGGGAGGGAGAGCAGTACTTC	CASSQSPTGEGEQYF
TRBV19	NA	TRBJ2-7	TRBD2	TGTGCCAGTAGTATGCAAACGGGAGGGCCCTACGAGCAGTACTTC	CASSMQTGGPYEQYF
TRBV27	once	TRBJ2-3	NA	TGTGCCAGCAGTTTTTTCGGCGGGCCAACGATCGAGCAGTATTTT	CASSFFGGPTIEQYF
TRBV11-2	few	TRBJ2-1	NA	TGTGCCAGCAGCTCAACCGAAGAACTGTACAATGAGCAGTTCTTC	CASSSTEELYNEQFF
TRBV7-9	few	TRBJ1-6	TRBD1	TGTGCCAGCAGCTTCGAACAGGGGAGCTCCTATAATTCACCCCTCCACTTT	CASSFEQGSSYNSPLHF